This section outlines one T cell receptor (beta chain) sequence together with its context. Antigen: not known. This sample was included in a study of cytotoxic CD8 clonotypes in ibrutinib-treated CLL. Whole-study context: Researchers reported ten to eleven relapsed/refractory and fewer than 16 treatment-naive patients, around 17 of them IGHV unmutated. Partial response was seen in about 24 patients and complete response in 2; after median roughly 66 months, about 15 stayed remitted, 12 progressed.

Regarding the study as a whole: Increased clonality at ibrutinib response gave way to a return toward baseline at progression.

Produced via immunoSEQ multiplex PCR; TCRdb's table is partial and in-frame only. The sample carries around 150,000 clones, about 88% recorded once. V was clipped by 9 bases and J by 8 bases, with 19 bases between them. There are 13 residues in the CDR3. The germline V gene encodes CDR1 LNHDA and CDR2 SQIVND (reference sequence). This clonotype originated in a human donor with chronic lymphocytic leukemia. The source was PBMCs, collected at disease progression, from a patient treated with ibrutinib. The chain recombines TRBV19 with TRBJ1-2; tentatively, D is TRBD1 (5 bases). The CDR3 protein is CASRSVRGGGYTF. Written as DNA, the CDR3 is TGTGCCAGCCGCTCGGTGAGGGGCGGAGGCTACACCTTC.